The 9 T cell receptor beta chains listed next were all sequenced from one sample in a study of patients and donors after allogeneic stem cell transplantation. MiXCR was run by TCRdb on the RT-PCR reads, yielding one entry per CDR3 protein. The table shows 65,000 to 80,000 distinct CDR3 sequences, with approximately 25% occurring only once. The sample consisted of blood, either unsorted or a sorted T cell fraction (not recorded which). Receptors were obtained from a human donor who was either an allogeneic HSCT recipient or a stem cell or donor lymphocyte infusion donor (not recorded which). It is not recorded whose cells these are; they may come from a transplant donor.

The rearrangement uses TRBV20-1 and TRBJ1-6; the D gene is possibly TRBD1 (5 bases). The CDR3 is made up of 17 amino acids. The V gene's germline CDR1 is DFQATT and CDR2 SNEGSKA (reference sequence). Trimming pared 0 bases from V and 9 bases from J, leaving 21 bases between. CDR3 loop: CSARDSSRRGYSSPLHF. For the CDR3, the DNA is TGCAGTGCTAGAGACTCCTCGCGTCGGGGGTACAGTTCACCCCTCCACTTT.

The chain combines TRBV7-9 with TRBJ2-1, with TRBD1 as a possible D gene (6 bases). CDR3 length: 11 amino acids. Germline assignment: CDR1 SEHNR and CDR2 FQNEAQ (reference sequence). Trimming cost V 3 bases and J 12 bases, with 9 bases left between them. CDR3 loop: CASSFLGGQFF. CDR3 DNA: TGTGCCAGCAGCTTCCTAGGGGGGCAGTTCTTC.

The chain recombines TRBV20-1 with TRBJ2-2; the match to TRBD2 covers 8 bases. The CDR3 runs to 17 residues. CDR1 and CDR2 from the germline V gene are DFQATT and SNEGSKA (reference sequence). With V trimmed by 4 bases and J by 6 bases, 16 bases remained unmatched. CDR3 residues: CSATIPGVAGKPGELFF. The CDR3 DNA sequence: TGCAGTGCTACAATCCCAGGGGTAGCGGGGAAACCCGGGGAGCTGTTTTTT.

This clonotype has a handful of counts. V and J are TRBV5-6 and TRBJ1-3; D gene uncertain. V lost 4 bases and J lost 0, with 14 bases in between. This CDR3 comprises 16 residues. The germline V gene encodes CDR1 SGHDT and CDR2 YYEEEE. CDR3 in amino acids: CASSLLDFDSGNTIYF. CDR3 nucleotide sequence: TGTGCCAGCAGCCTCTTGGACTTTGACTCTGGAAACACCATATATTTT.

This clonotype was picked up a small number of times. V usage is TRBV7-3 and J usage is TRBJ2-1, with D maybe TRBD2 (5 bases). This CDR3 region has 15 residues. Per germline, CDR1 SGHTA and CDR2 FQGTGA. V was trimmed by 2 bases and J by 5 bases, leaving 13 bases between them. This CDR3 is CASSLQTGLNNEQFF. The CDR3 nucleotides read TGTGCCAGCAGCTTACAGACGGGGTTAAACAATGAGCAGTTCTTC. Filled out from reference TRBV7-3 and TRBJ2-1, the complete variable domain reads GAGVSQTPSNKVTEKGKYVELRCDPISGHTALYWYRQSLGQGPEFLIYFQGTGAADDSGLPNDRFFAVRPEGSVSTLKIQRTERGDSAVYLCASSLQTGLNNEQFFGPGTRLTVL.

The chain links TRBV12-3 or TRBV12-4 to TRBJ2-5; TRBD1 aligns across 7 bases. This CDR3 comprises 13 residues. Losses at the gene ends were 3 bases for V and 6 bases for J; bases not matched to a gene: 4. CDR3: CASSFGTEKTQYF. The CDR3 DNA reads as TGTGCCAGCAGTTTTGGGACAGAAAAGACCCAGTACTTC.

The chain has TRBV6-5 and TRBJ1-6; a weak D match, TRBD1 (5 bases). The CDR3 is made up of 14 amino acids. V was trimmed by 0 bases and J by 10 bases, leaving 10 bases between them. The V gene's germline CDR1 is MNHEY and CDR2 SVGAGI. This CDR3 reads CASSYSEGSSPLHF. The CDR3 DNA sequence: TGTGCCAGCAGTTACTCTGAGGGGAGCTCACCCCTCCACTTT.

CDR3 coding DNA: TGCAGCATCATAGGGGCCGAGAGCTCCTACGAGCAGTACTTC. Its protein is CSIIGAESSYEQYF. The chain joins TRBV29-1 to TRBJ2-7, with a possible D match to TRBD1 (5 bases). Germline assignment: CDR1 SQVTM and CDR2 ANQGSEA. The V end was cut by 8 bases, the J end by 0 bases, with 17 bases between. The CDR3 has 14 residues.

This clonotype came up a few times. The J gene is TRBJ1-2, the V gene TRBV30; no firm D call. CDR3 length: 13 residues. The V end was cut by 2 bases, the J end by 5 bases, with 12 bases between. Per the germline V gene, CDR1 is GTSNPN and CDR2 is SVGIG (reference sequence). CDR3 DNA sequence: TGTGCCTGGAGTATCCCCGGAAGTTATGGCTACACCTTC. Amino acid sequence: CAWSIPGSYGYTF. Together with reference TRBV30 and TRBJ1-2, the CDR3 gives the full variable domain: SQTIHQWPATLVQPVGSPLSLECTVEGTSNPNLYWYRQAAGRGLQLLFYSVGIGQISSEVPQNLSASRPQDRQFILSSKKLLLSDSGFYLCAWSIPGSYGYTFGSGTRLTVV.